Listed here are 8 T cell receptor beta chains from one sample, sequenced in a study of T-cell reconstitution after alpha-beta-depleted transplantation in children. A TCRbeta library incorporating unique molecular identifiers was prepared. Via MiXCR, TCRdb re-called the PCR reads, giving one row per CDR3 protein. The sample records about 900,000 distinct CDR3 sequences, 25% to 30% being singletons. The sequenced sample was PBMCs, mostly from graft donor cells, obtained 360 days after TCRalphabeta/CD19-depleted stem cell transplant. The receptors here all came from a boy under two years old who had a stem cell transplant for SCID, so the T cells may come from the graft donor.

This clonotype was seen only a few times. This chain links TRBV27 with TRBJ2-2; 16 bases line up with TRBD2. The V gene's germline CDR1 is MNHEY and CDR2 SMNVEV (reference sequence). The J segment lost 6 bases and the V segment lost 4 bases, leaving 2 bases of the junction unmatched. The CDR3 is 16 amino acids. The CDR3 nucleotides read TGTGCCAGCAGTTGGGGACTAGCGGGGGGGCCCGGGGAGCTGTTTTTT. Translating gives CASSWGLAGGPGELFF.

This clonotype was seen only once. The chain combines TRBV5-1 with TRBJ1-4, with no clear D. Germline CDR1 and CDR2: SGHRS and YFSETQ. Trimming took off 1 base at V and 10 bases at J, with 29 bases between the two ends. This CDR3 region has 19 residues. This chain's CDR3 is CASSLTVAGDFSFGGKLFF. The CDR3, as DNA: TGCGCCAGCAGCTTGACCGTCGCTGGGGATTTCAGCTTCGGAGGAAAACTGTTTTTT.

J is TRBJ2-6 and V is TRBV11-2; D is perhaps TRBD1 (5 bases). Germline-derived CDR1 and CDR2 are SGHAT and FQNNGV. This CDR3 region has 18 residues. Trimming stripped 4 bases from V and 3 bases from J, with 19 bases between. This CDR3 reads CASSSWEGASYGANVLTF. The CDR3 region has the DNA TGTGCCAGCAGCTCTTGGGAAGGGGCTTCTTATGGGGCCAACGTCCTGACTTTC.

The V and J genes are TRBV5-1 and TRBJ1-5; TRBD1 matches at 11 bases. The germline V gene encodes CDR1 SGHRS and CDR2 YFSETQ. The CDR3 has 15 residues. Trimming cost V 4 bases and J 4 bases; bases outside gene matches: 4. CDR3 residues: CASSPGQGANQPQHF. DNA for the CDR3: TGCGCCAGCAGCCCAGGACAGGGGGCTAATCAGCCCCAGCATTTT.

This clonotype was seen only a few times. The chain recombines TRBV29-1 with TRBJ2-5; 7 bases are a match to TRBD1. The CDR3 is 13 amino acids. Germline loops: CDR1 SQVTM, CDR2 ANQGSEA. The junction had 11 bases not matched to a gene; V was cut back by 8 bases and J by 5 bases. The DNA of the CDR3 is TGCAGCACTCGGACAGGTGTGGAGGAGACCCAGTACTTC. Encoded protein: CSTRTGVEETQYF.

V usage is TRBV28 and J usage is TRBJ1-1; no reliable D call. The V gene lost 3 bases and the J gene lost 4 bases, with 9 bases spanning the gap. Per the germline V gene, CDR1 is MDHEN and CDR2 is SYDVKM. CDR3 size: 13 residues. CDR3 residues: CASSFRGITEAFF. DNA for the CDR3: TGTGCCAGCAGTTTTCGGGGAATCACTGAAGCTTTCTTT.

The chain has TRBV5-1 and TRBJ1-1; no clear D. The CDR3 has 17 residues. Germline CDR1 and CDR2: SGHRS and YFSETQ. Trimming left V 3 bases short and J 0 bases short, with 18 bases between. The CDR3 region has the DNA TGCGCCAGCAGCTCCTCGAGGCTCTACCCTATGAACACTGAAGCTTTCTTT. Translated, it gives CASSSSRLYPMNTEAFF.

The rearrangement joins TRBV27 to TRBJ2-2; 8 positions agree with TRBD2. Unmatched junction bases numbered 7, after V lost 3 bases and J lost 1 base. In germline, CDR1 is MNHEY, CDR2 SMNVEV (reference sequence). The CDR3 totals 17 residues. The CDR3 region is CASSFRPGGLNTGELFF. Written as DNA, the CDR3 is TGTGCCAGCAGTTTTCGGCCGGGGGGGCTGAACACCGGGGAGCTGTTTTTT.